Shown below are 4 T cell receptor beta chains from a single sample sequenced in a study of PD-L1 blockade in urothelial cancer. Clones were read by immunoSEQ multiplex PCR, and TCRdb kept only the in-frame ones, dropping some. There are 75,000 to 95,000 clones in the sample; about 91% occur only once, and about 0.91% lies in the top ten. Noted time point: peripheral blood 6 weeks after treatment start. The sample in question was PBMCs, obtained around atezolizumab (anti-PD-L1) treatment. Every receptor here comes from a woman of 80 years or more with urothelial cancer.

The chain joins TRBV5-1 to TRBJ2-7; 9 bases match TRBD2. Per germline, CDR1 SGHRS and CDR2 YFSETQ. This CDR3 has 15 amino acids. V was pared by 0 bases and J by 2 bases, with 3 bases of the junction left unmatched. The CDR3 DNA follows: TGCGCCAGCAGCTTGGCTAGCGGGACTCCCTACGAGCAGTACTTC. Translated: CASSLASGTPYEQYF.

V usage is TRBV29-1 and J usage is TRBJ2-7; 8 bases map to TRBD1. With V trimmed by 6 bases and J by 7 bases, 17 bases remained unmatched. There are 15 residues in the CDR3. Germline V gene lookup returns CDR1 SQVTM and CDR2 ANQGSEA. The CDR3 loop is CSVGPRDRRLGEQYF. CDR3 in DNA: TGCAGCGTCGGACCTAGGGACAGGAGGCTGGGGGAGCAGTACTTC.

This chain joins TRBV28 and TRBJ1-4; D possibly corresponds to TRBD1 (5 bases). Germline V gene sequence: CDR1 MDHEN, CDR2 SYDVKM. V dropped 5 bases and J dropped 3 bases, with 13 bases sitting between them. The CDR3 is made up of 15 amino acids. CDR3: CASSPPTAANEKLFF. CDR3 in DNA: TGTGCCAGCAGTCCTCCGACAGCAGCTAATGAAAAACTGTTTTTT.

This clone was observed once. The V gene is TRBV25-1, the J gene TRBJ2-5, with D unresolved. The V end was cut by 6 bases, the J end by 5 bases, with 4 bases between. There are 10 residues in the CDR3. Germline V CDR1 and CDR2: MGHDK, SYGVNS. The CDR3 coding sequence is TGTGCCAGCAGCCGGGAGACCCAGTACTTC. Translating it yields CASSRETQYF.